Shown below are 32 T cell receptor beta chains from a single sample sequenced in a study of shared clonotypes between healthy human individuals. TCRdb's table, derived via immunoSEQ multiplex PCR, lists solely in-frame clones and lacks some. Of millions of clones detected, roughly 95% appear once; the ten largest clones hold about 1.1%. Naive CD8 cells, CD45RO-negative and positively selected for CCR7, excluded terminally differentiated effector memory CD45RA+ cells. Specimen: naive CD8+ T cells sorted from blood. These receptors were taken from a man between 18 and 29 years old in good health.

The chain combines TRBV21-1 with TRBJ1-6; the table assigns TRBD1, which was not confirmed against the DNA. TRBV21-1 is noted as a pseudogene. The CDR3 has 16 amino acids. The CDR3 DNA reads as TGTGCCAGCAGCCCGCCTAGACAGGGACAGAATTCACCCCTCCACTTT. This codes for CASSPPRQGQNSPLHF.

This chain links TRBV4-2 with TRBJ1-6, with a tentative D call TRBD1 (5 bases). The CDR3 contains 16 residues. Looked up from germline, CDR1 is LGHNA and CDR2 is YNFKEQ. Trimming shortened V by 0 bases and J by 3 bases, and 9 bases separated the two germline ends. In DNA form, the CDR3 reads TGTGCCAGCAGCCAAGAGGGGACCGACTATAATTCACCCCTCCACTTT. It encodes CASSQEGTDYNSPLHF.

The chain recombines TRBV6-6 with TRBJ1-1; 9 bases fit TRBD1. J was trimmed by 5 bases and V by 5 bases; bases with no gene match: 12. This CDR3 contains 16 residues. CDR1 and CDR2 from the germline V gene are MNHNY and SVGAGI (reference sequence). This chain's CDR3 is CASSPTGGPTRTEAFF. For the CDR3, the DNA is TGTGCCAGCAGTCCTACAGGGGGCCCCACCAGGACTGAAGCTTTCTTT.

The V gene is TRBV7-9, the J gene TRBJ1-1; D gene unclear. Trimming removed 5 bases at V and 0 bases at J, with 13 bases between. CDR3 length equals 15 residues. Germline V gives CDR1 SEHNR, CDR2 FQNEAQ (reference sequence). DNA of the CDR3: TGTGCCAGCAGCCCCTTGGTCGTCATGAACACTGAAGCTTTCTTT. Its protein is CASSPLVVMNTEAFF.

The V gene is TRBV9, the J gene TRBJ2-1, with 8 bases aligning to TRBD1. The CDR3 spans 13 residues. Germline loops: CDR1 SGDLS, CDR2 YYNGEE. Trimming removed 7 bases from V and 8 bases from J; junction bases left unmatched: 8. CDR3 in amino acids: CASGAGGLDEQFF. The CDR3 DNA reads TGTGCCAGCGGGGCAGGGGGCCTAGATGAGCAGTTCTTC.

The rearrangement links TRBV5-4 to TRBJ2-7; 9 bases match TRBD1. CDR3 length: 15 residues. V shed 2 bases, J shed 0 bases, and the junction held 3 bases outside the gene matches. Germline values: CDR1 SGHNT, CDR2 YYREEE (reference sequence). This CDR3 reads CASSLQGAFSYEQYF. The CDR3 DNA sequence: TGTGCCAGCAGCTTACAGGGGGCTTTCTCCTACGAGCAGTACTTC.

The chain recombines TRBV14 with TRBJ2-5; 8 nucleotides align to TRBD2. This CDR3 has 14 residues. Germline CDR1 is SGHDN and CDR2 is FVKESK. Trimming at V came to 3 bases and at J to 1 base, leaving 1 base not matched to a gene. CDR3 in DNA: TGTGCCAGCAGCCATACTAGCGGCCAAGAGACCCAGTACTTC. As protein: CASSHTSGQETQYF. The full variable domain, completed using reference TRBV14 and TRBJ2-5, is EAGVTQFPSHSVIEKGQTVTLRCDPISGHDNLYWYRRVMGKEIKFLLHFVKESKQDESGMPNNRFLAERTGGTYSTLKVQPAELEDSGVYFCASSHTSGQETQYFGPGTRLLVL.

The rearrangement links TRBV7-2 to TRBJ2-7; no firm D call. CDR1 SGHTA and CDR2 FQGNSA come from the germline V gene. The V end was cut by 2 bases, the J end by 7 bases, with 12 bases between. CDR3 length equals 13 residues. CDR3 DNA: TGTGCCAGCAGCTTAAATGCCGGCCTTGAGCAGTACTTC. Protein sequence: CASSLNAGLEQYF.

The chain links TRBV19 to TRBJ2-1; 7 bases match TRBD1. Trimming removed 0 bases from V and 3 bases from J; junction bases left unmatched: 8. The CDR3 has 17 residues. CDR1 LNHDA and CDR2 SQIVND come from the germline V gene (reference sequence). The CDR3 region is CASSIDLLQGNYNEQFF. In DNA, the CDR3 is TGTGCCAGTAGTATAGATCTTCTACAGGGGAACTACAATGAGCAGTTCTTC.

The V and J genes are TRBV2 and TRBJ2-7; 10 bases are shared with TRBD2. With V trimmed by 4 bases and J by 2 bases, 8 bases remained unmatched. This CDR3 spans 16 amino acids. Looked up from germline, CDR1 is SNHLY and CDR2 is FYNNEI. DNA for the CDR3: TGTGCCAGCAGTGCGCAATCTAGCGGGGGTACCTACGAGCAGTACTTC. Amino acids: CASSAQSSGGTYEQYF.

This rearrangement joins TRBV6-5 to TRBJ2-1; a weak D match, TRBD1 (6 bases). The length of the CDR3 is 14 residues. Between the trimmed V and J ends, which lost 0 bases and 8 bases, there was a span of 11 bases. Germline CDR1 is MNHEY and CDR2 is SVGAGI. The CDR3 loop is CASSYSAGADEQFF. The CDR3 region has the DNA TGTGCCAGCAGTTACTCCGCAGGGGCGGATGAGCAGTTCTTC.

The rearrangement joins TRBV7-9 to TRBJ2-7; D perhaps matches TRBD2 (5 bases). Germline lookup yields CDR1 SEHNR and CDR2 FQNEAQ (reference sequence). The CDR3 sequence is 16 residues long. Deletions cut 0 bases from V and 4 bases from J, with 16 bases between. This CDR3 reads CASSLAAGRTEYEQYF. In DNA, the CDR3 is TGTGCCAGCAGCTTAGCGGCCGGACGGACTGAATACGAGCAGTACTTC.

J is TRBJ2-7 and V is TRBV25-1; 12 nucleotides line up with TRBD1. CDR3 length: 15 residues. J gave up 4 bases and V 5 bases, and 6 bases lay outside the gene matches. Per the germline V gene, CDR1 is MGHDK and CDR2 is SYGVNS. The DNA for the CDR3 is TGTGCCAGCAGTAACCCGGGACAGGGGGCTTACGAGCAGTACTTC. Translating it yields CASSNPGQGAYEQYF.

The chain employs TRBV27 and TRBJ1-4, with D hard to call. CDR3 length: 13 residues. V lost 6 bases and J lost 8, with 13 bases in between. The germline V gene has CDR1 MNHEY and CDR2 SMNVEV (reference sequence). CDR3 amino acids: CASRINGGEKLFF. CDR3 DNA: TGTGCCAGCAGAATAAATGGTGGGGAAAAACTGTTTTTT. Using reference TRBV27 and TRBJ1-4 for the parts outside the CDR3, the full variable domain is EAQVTQNPRYLITVTGKKLTVTCSQNMNHEYMSWYRQDPGLGLRQIYYSMNVEVTDKGDVPEGYKVSRKEKRNFPLILESPSPNQTSLYFCASRINGGEKLFFGSGTQLSVL.

This chain links TRBV7-2 with TRBJ2-1; either TRBD1 or TRBD2 may supply D (5 bases each). The germline gives CDR1 SGHTA, CDR2 FQGNSA. V was clipped by 0 bases and J by 7 bases, with 13 bases between them. CDR3 length equals 15 residues. This CDR3 reads CASSLAHGGANEQFF. DNA of the CDR3: TGTGCCAGCAGCTTAGCGCATGGGGGAGCGAATGAGCAGTTCTTC.

The genes are TRBV11-2 and TRBJ2-7; tentative D call: TRBD2 (5 bases). Per germline, CDR1 SGHAT and CDR2 FQNNGV. V was clipped by 1 base and J by 4 bases, with 14 bases between them. CDR3 length equals 15 residues. CDR3 region: CASSLALTSGYEQYF. The CDR3 nucleotides read TGTGCCAGCAGCTTAGCGTTAACATCGGGGTACGAGCAGTACTTC.

This chain joins TRBV19 and TRBJ2-1; 9 nucleotides align to TRBD2. CDR3 size: 15 residues. V lost 5 bases, J lost 2 bases, and 4 bases stayed unmatched. The V gene's germline CDR1 is LNHDA and CDR2 SQIVND (reference sequence). CDR3 loop: CASSVSGSTYNEQFF. The CDR3 coding sequence is TGTGCCAGTAGTGTTAGCGGGAGTACCTACAATGAGCAGTTCTTC.

CDR3: CASSSDSPPTNEKLFF. CDR3 DNA: TGTGCCAGCAGCTCCGACAGCCCTCCAACTAATGAAAAACTGTTTTTT. This chain links TRBV7-6 with TRBJ1-4, with D maybe TRBD1 (5 bases). V lost 4 bases and J lost 0, with 12 bases in between. Germline V lookup: CDR1 SGHVS, CDR2 FNYEAQ. The length of the CDR3 is 16 residues.

V usage is TRBV28 and J usage is TRBJ2-7; TRBD1 aligns across 9 bases. This CDR3 is built from 14 residues. Trimming cost V 3 bases and J 4 bases; bases outside gene matches: 4. Germline CDR1 is MDHEN and CDR2 is SYDVKM. The CDR3 DNA is TGTGCCAGCAGTTTCACAGGGGGCTGGTACGAGCAGTACTTC. This translates into CASSFTGGWYEQYF.

V gene TRBV27 combines with J gene TRBJ2-2; D uncertain. The CDR3 is 14 amino acids. In germline, CDR1 is MNHEY, CDR2 SMNVEV (reference sequence). Trimming took off 6 bases at V and 6 bases at J, with 14 bases between the two ends. The CDR3, as DNA: TGTGCCAGCAGCTCCGGACCCCCAGCCGGGGAGCTGTTTTTT. This sequence encodes CASSSGPPAGELFF.

This clone appeared once. The chain combines TRBV2 with TRBJ2-7, with D possibly being TRBD2 (5 bases). Germline CDR1 reads SNHLY; CDR2 reads FYNNEI. V dropped 2 bases and J dropped 3 bases, with 17 bases sitting between them. The CDR3 is made up of 16 amino acids. CDR3 in DNA: TGTGCCAGCAGTGAAAGAGCAGGACTCCTCTTCTACGAGCAGTACTTC. This gives the protein CASSERAGLLFYEQYF.

CDR3 DNA sequence: TGTGCCAGCAGGCCGACTAGCGGGGCTTACAATGAGCAGTTCTTC. Translating it yields CASRPTSGAYNEQFF. The chain links TRBV6-5 to TRBJ2-1; TRBD2 matches 11 bases. The V gene end was trimmed by 6 bases and the J gene end by 4 bases; junction bases not matched to a gene: 5. Germline loops: CDR1 MNHEY, CDR2 SVGAGI. The CDR3 runs to 15 residues.

The genes are TRBV2 and TRBJ1-1, with unresolved D. From germline, CDR1 is SNHLY and CDR2 FYNNEI. V lost 6 bases and J lost 11, with 19 bases in between. This CDR3 is built from 13 residues. CDR3 sequence (DNA): TGTGCCAGCAGCCCCGGGCAACCCGTGGTGGCTTTCTTT. Translating it yields CASSPGQPVVAFF.

The chain joins TRBV6-5 to TRBJ2-2; 9 bases fit TRBD1. The germline V gene encodes CDR1 MNHEY and CDR2 SVGAGI. The CDR3 spans 13 residues. Here the CDR3 DNA reads TGTGCAACCCGGGACAGGGACACCGGGGAGCTGTTTTTT. It translates to CATRDRDTGELFF.

V and J are TRBV28 and TRBJ1-2; 7 bases line up with TRBD1. CDR1 and CDR2 (germline): MDHEN, SYDVKM. J lost 4 bases, V lost 3 bases, and 8 bases had no gene match. This CDR3 spans 15 amino acids. This chain's CDR3 is CASSFSGTVFYGYTF. In DNA form, the CDR3 reads TGTGCCAGCAGTTTCTCCGGGACAGTCTTCTATGGCTACACCTTC.

This chain connects TRBV7-9 to TRBJ1-1; no firm D call. Trimming removed 1 base from V and 0 bases from J, with 9 bases in between. The CDR3 has 15 residues. From germline, CDR1 is SEHNR and CDR2 FQNEAQ (reference sequence). CDR3 bases: TGTGCCAGCAGCTTAGATGGCCTCATGAACACTGAAGCTTTCTTT. Amino acid sequence: CASSLDGLMNTEAFF.

Points on this clone: This specimen includes other DNA sequences encoding the same CDR3. This rearrangement joins TRBV9 to TRBJ2-6; D not resolved. Germline V gives CDR1 SGDLS, CDR2 YYNGEE. V dropped 0 bases and J dropped 2 bases, with 6 bases sitting between them. There are 15 residues in the CDR3. CDR3 protein: CASSVVGTGANVLTF. CDR3 sequence (DNA): TGTGCCAGCAGCGTAGTGGGGACTGGGGCCAACGTCCTGACTTTC.

The chain links TRBV27 to TRBJ2-5, with TRBD2 identical over 10 bases. The germline CDR1 and CDR2 sequences are MNHEY and SMNVEV (reference sequence). Trimming took 6 bases from V and 4 from J; bases not matched to a gene: 5. CDR3 length: 14 residues. CDR3 nucleotides: TGTGCCAGCAGCCCCGGACTAGCGGTAGAGACCCAGTACTTC. It specifies CASSPGLAVETQYF.

The CDR3 region is CASSHPGTAEEKLFF. In DNA, the CDR3 is TGTGCCAGCAGCCACCCCGGGACAGCTGAGGAAAAACTGTTTTTT. The V call is TRBV4-2, the J call TRBJ1-4; TRBD1 agrees at 7 bases. The CDR3 spans 15 residues. The germline V gene has CDR1 LGHNA and CDR2 YNFKEQ. V lost 3 bases and J lost 8; bases outside the gene matches: 9.

V and J are TRBV13 and TRBJ2-7; a possible D gene is TRBD2 (5 bases). CDR3 length: 14 residues. The V gene's germline CDR1 is PRHDT and CDR2 FYEKMQ (reference sequence). Trimming stripped 5 bases from V and 6 bases from J, with 17 bases between. CDR3 sequence (DNA): TGTGCCAGCAGCGCCCCGGACTCCAAACTCGAGCAGTACTTC. Its protein is CASSAPDSKLEQYF. The full variable domain, completed using reference TRBV13 and TRBJ2-7, is AAGVIQSPRHLIKEKRETATLKCYPIPRHDTVYWYQQGPGQDPQFLISFYEKMQSDKGSIPDRFSAQQFSDYHSELNMSSLELGDSALYFCASSAPDSKLEQYFGPGTRLTVT.

This rearrangement joins TRBV29-1 to TRBJ2-3; 7 bases map to TRBD2. Germline loops: CDR1 SQVTM, CDR2 ANQGSEA. Trimming took 3 bases from V and 3 from J; bases not matched to a gene: 6. The CDR3 covers 14 residues. The CDR3 sequence: CSVDGWGGTDTQYF. CDR3 nucleotides: TGCAGCGTTGACGGGTGGGGAGGGACAGATACGCAGTATTTT.

As for this clone: The sample carries other DNA sequences with the same CDR3. The chain links TRBV11-2 to TRBJ2-7; 9 bases agree with TRBD2. This CDR3 is 14 amino acids long. With 3 bases clipped from V and 4 bases from J, the junction kept 4 bases outside the gene matches. The germline CDR1 and CDR2 sequences are SGHAT and FQNNGV. The CDR3, as DNA: TGTGCCAGCAGCTTCCTAGCGGGGAGTTACGAGCAGTACTTC. Translated: CASSFLAGSYEQYF.